This T cell receptor beta chain derives from a study of low-dose radiotherapy and immunotherapy resistance in tumors. At the level of the study: Patients were treated with intravenous nivolumab at 240 mg every two weeks and were also dosed with ipilimumab at 1 mg/kg every six weeks. One day before radiation and immunotherapy, intravenous cyclophosphamide 200 mg/m2 was administered, with this repeated every two weeks. Each patient took aspirin at a dose of 300 mg by mouth once daily over the course of four cycles, with dosing beginning on cycle 1 day 1.

Worth noting for this clonotype: The junction departs from germline at one end; a sequencing error may be responsible.

Sample time point: before trial treatment. The CDR3 has 14 amino acids. Germline V gene lookup returns CDR1 SGHTA and CDR2 FQGNSA. Primers targeting TRAV and TRBV primed first-strand cDNA, covering alpha and beta chains. The TCRs were subjected to amplification over approximately 20 PCR cycles employing a constant-region primer in conjunction with a V-primer adapter. Through in vitro transcription, the mRNA that had been isolated was amplified. TCRdb fed the reads into MiXCR, producing one record per CDR3 protein. The table includes tens of thousands of distinct CDR3 sequences, less than 40% detected once.

The sequence was collected from a male donor with gallbladder cancer. This sample comprised PBMCs, obtained before treatment. V usage is TRBV7-2 and J usage is TRBJ2-1; weak D call: TRBD2 (5 bases). Written as DNA, the CDR3 is TGTGCCAGCAGCTCAAGGACTCCCTACGATGAGCAGTTCTTC. Translation: CASSSRTPYDEQFF.